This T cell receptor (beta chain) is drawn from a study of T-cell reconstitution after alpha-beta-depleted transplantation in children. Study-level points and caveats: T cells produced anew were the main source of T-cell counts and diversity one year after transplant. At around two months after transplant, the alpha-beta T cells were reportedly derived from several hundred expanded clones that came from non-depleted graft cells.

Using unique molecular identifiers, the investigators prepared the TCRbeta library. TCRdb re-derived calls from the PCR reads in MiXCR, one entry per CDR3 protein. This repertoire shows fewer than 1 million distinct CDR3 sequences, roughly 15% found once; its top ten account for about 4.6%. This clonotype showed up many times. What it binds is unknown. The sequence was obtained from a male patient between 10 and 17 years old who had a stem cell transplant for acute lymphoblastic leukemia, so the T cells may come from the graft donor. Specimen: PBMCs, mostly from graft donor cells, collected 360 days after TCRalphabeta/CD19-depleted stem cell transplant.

The CDR3: CASSLRQGSTQETQYF. The CDR3, as DNA: TGTGCCAGCAGCCTACGACAGGGCTCCACCCAAGAGACCCAGTACTTC. The V and J genes are TRBV6-1 and TRBJ2-5, with 7 bases matching TRBD1. The CDR3 has 16 amino acids. Trimming cost V 6 bases and J 1 base; bases outside gene matches: 11. Germline CDR1 MNHNS, CDR2 SASEGT.